The 18 T cell receptor beta chains below come from one sample, sequenced in a study of T cell repertoires in cytomegalovirus infection. TCRdb analysed the reads with MiXCR anew, one entry per CDR3 protein. Counted here are about 570,000 distinct CDR3 sequences, over 35% occurring once; the ten biggest clones make up around 48%. Antigens for these TCRs are unknown. The sequencing used cultured PBMCs, collected from culture after CMV antigen stimulation. These receptors were collected from a human donor in good health (CMV status not recorded). Some clones in this sample may be carry-over from other donors' samples.

This chain connects TRBV9 to TRBJ2-7; 8 bases agree with TRBD2. Germline V lookup: CDR1 SGDLS, CDR2 YYNGEE. Trimming at V came to 4 bases and at J to 7 bases, leaving 7 bases not matched to a gene. The CDR3 sequence is 13 residues long. The CDR3 DNA follows: TGTGCCAGCAGCCTCCCGGGAGGGCGGGAGCAGTACTTC. Protein product: CASSLPGGREQYF.

V is TRBV5-4 and J is TRBJ2-5; 13 nucleotides match TRBD2. The CDR3 is 15 amino acids. The V gene end was trimmed by 4 bases and the J gene end by 5 bases; junction bases not matched to a gene: 5. CDR1 SGHNT and CDR2 YYREEE come from the germline V gene (reference sequence). CDR3 residues: CASSRTSGRMETQYF. DNA for the CDR3: TGTGCCAGCAGCCGGACTAGCGGGAGAATGGAGACCCAGTACTTC.

The V and J genes are TRBV6-6 and TRBJ2-2; no definite D call. V lost 7 bases to trimming and J lost 0 bases, with 6 bases between them. The germline V gene has CDR1 MNHNY and CDR2 SVGAGI (reference sequence). The CDR3 spans 13 residues. The CDR3: CASKLSNTGELFF. CDR3 in DNA: TGTGCCAGCAAACTTTCGAACACCGGGGAGCTGTTTTTT.

The rearrangement joins TRBV7-6 to TRBJ2-7; TRBD2 matches 7 bases. The germline CDR1 and CDR2 sequences are SGHVS and FNYEAQ. The trim removed 0 bases at V and 2 bases at J, leaving 4 bases unmatched. The CDR3 covers 15 residues. The CDR3 protein is CASSLAAGVPYEQYF. As DNA, the CDR3 is TGTGCCAGCAGCTTAGCGGCGGGGGTCCCCTACGAGCAGTACTTC.

V and J are TRBV7-2 and TRBJ1-1, with 7 nucleotides matching TRBD1. Trimming took 2 bases from V and 9 from J; bases not matched to a gene: 9. This CDR3 is 14 amino acids long. CDR1 is SGHTA, CDR2 FQGNSA, per germline. The CDR3, as DNA: TGTGCCAGCAGCTTAATGGGACAGCGCCTCCAAGCTTTCTTT. As protein: CASSLMGQRLQAFF. Using reference TRBV7-2 and TRBJ1-1 for the parts outside the CDR3, the full variable domain is GAGVSQSPSNKVTEKGKDVELRCDPISGHTALYWYRQSLGQGLEFLIYFQGNSAPDKSGLPSDRFSAERTGGSVSTLTIQRTQQEDSAVYLCASSLMGQRLQAFFGQGTRLTVV.

This chain connects TRBV7-2 to TRBJ2-2; 12 bases line up with TRBD2. This CDR3 region has 20 residues. Germline CDR1 SGHTA, CDR2 FQGNSA. V gave up 2 bases and J gave up 3 bases; unmatched junction bases: 13. CDR3 amino acids: CASSLKLSASGREDTGELFF. The CDR3 DNA is TGTGCCAGCAGCTTAAAATTGTCCGCTAGCGGGAGGGAGGACACCGGGGAGCTGTTTTTT.

The chain joins TRBV20-1 to TRBJ2-4; maybe TRBD1 (6 bases). Germline CDR1 and CDR2: DFQATT and SNEGSKA (reference sequence). The CDR3 has 15 residues. Trimming removed 5 bases at V and 0 bases at J, with 14 bases between. CDR3 sequence reads: CSAPGTQLAKNIQYF. Written as DNA, the CDR3 is TGCAGTGCTCCCGGGACACAGTTAGCCAAAAACATTCAGTACTTC.

This clonotype showed up just a few times. The genes are TRBV18 and TRBJ2-7; 9 nucleotides agree with TRBD1. Unmatched junction bases numbered 4, after V lost 5 bases and J lost 5 bases. The CDR3 length is 13 residues. Germline V CDR1 and CDR2: KGHSH, LQKENI. The CDR3 DNA follows: TGTGCCAGCTCATCCCGGGACAGGGACGAGCAGTACTTC. Protein product: CASSSRDRDEQYF. Drawing the rest from reference TRBV18 and TRBJ2-7, the complete variable domain is NAGVMQNPRHLVRRRGQEARLRCSPMKGHSHVYWYRQLPEEGLKFMVYLQKENIIDESGMPKERFSAEFPKEGPSILRIQQVVRGDSAAYFCASSSRDRDEQYFGPGTRLTVT.

This sequence joins TRBV7-8 and TRBJ2-7, with D perhaps assigned TRBD1 or TRBD2 (6 bases each). CDR1 and CDR2 (germline): SGHVS, FQNEAQ. This CDR3 is built from 15 residues. Trimming removed 5 bases at V and 1 base at J, with 15 bases between. Here the CDR3 reads CASSPEGGSSYEQYV. CDR3 DNA: TGTGCCAGCAGCCCAGAAGGGGGGTCGTCCTACGAGCAGTACGTC.

The rearrangement uses TRBV7-2 and TRBJ2-1, with TRBD2 identical over 11 bases. The V gene end was trimmed by 6 bases and the J gene end by 5 bases; junction bases not matched to a gene: 6. Germline values: CDR1 SGHTA, CDR2 FQGNSA. The length of the CDR3 is 15 residues. The chain's CDR3 is CASSTQTSGNNEQFF. The CDR3 coding sequence is TGTGCCAGCAGTACCCAGACTAGCGGGAACAATGAGCAGTTCTTC.

At least ten counts were recorded for this clonotype. The chain joins TRBV7-2 to TRBJ1-6, with D possibly matching TRBD1 (5 bases). The CDR3 has 17 residues. V was trimmed by 0 bases and J by 9 bases, leaving 18 bases between them. Germline V CDR1 and CDR2: SGHTA, FQGNSA. In DNA form, the CDR3 reads TGTGCCAGCAGCTTAGCTGGCCCGAGGGGAGGATTTTCACCCCTCCACTTT. This sequence encodes CASSLAGPRGGFSPLHF.

J is TRBJ1-5 and V is TRBV23-1; D not resolved. TRBV23-1 is annotated as an ORF whose role is uncertain. Trimming removed 0 bases from V and 6 bases from J, with 18 bases in between. CDR3 size: 17 residues. CDR3 coding DNA: TGCGCCAGCAGTCAATCGATATCAGGAGGGAGCGGTCAGCCCCAGCATTTT. This gives the protein CASSQSISGGSGQPQHF.

This chain uses TRBV7-6 with TRBJ2-3; TRBD2 matches at 13 bases. This CDR3 contains 19 residues. Unmatched junction bases numbered 12, after V lost 5 bases and J lost 1 base. Germline CDR1 is SGHVS and CDR2 is FNYEAQ. The DNA of the CDR3 is TGTGCCAGCAGCCCTAGACTAGCGGGGGGCCGGCAGGGCACAGATACGCAGTATTTT. Translating it yields CASSPRLAGGRQGTDTQYF.

The chain has TRBV7-2 and TRBJ1-2, with unresolved D. Trimming took off 5 bases at V and 1 base at J, with 14 bases between the two ends. CDR3 length equals 15 residues. Germline CDR1 is SGHTA and CDR2 is FQGNSA. CDR3 nucleotide sequence: TGTGCCAGCAGCGTAGTTGTAGGGCTTAACTATGGCTACACCTTC. Its protein product is CASSVVVGLNYGYTF.

The chain carries TRBV14 and TRBJ2-1; D is perhaps TRBD1 or TRBD2 (5 bases each). Germline assignment: CDR1 SGHDN and CDR2 FVKESK. The CDR3 spans 16 residues. Trimming removed 4 bases from V and 9 bases from J, with 22 bases in between. Written as DNA, the CDR3 is TGTGCCAGCAGCCCTCAGGGACGCTCTCCAAATGGTGAGCAGTTCTTC. This translates into CASSPQGRSPNGEQFF. The whole variable domain, remainder taken from reference TRBV14 and TRBJ2-1, is EAGVTQFPSHSVIEKGQTVTLRCDPISGHDNLYWYRRVMGKEIKFLLHFVKESKQDESGMPNNRFLAERTGGTYSTLKVQPAELEDSGVYFCASSPQGRSPNGEQFFGPGTRLTVL.

This chain joins TRBV28 and TRBJ2-5; D may match TRBD1 or TRBD2 (7 bases each). In germline, CDR1 is MDHEN, CDR2 SYDVKM. The CDR3 length is 15 residues. The V end lost 1 base, the J end lost 6 bases, and 15 bases lay between the germline ends. CDR3 in amino acids: CASSLSRGGWQTQYF. CDR3 nucleotide sequence: TGTGCCAGCAGTTTATCCAGGGGGGGGTGGCAGACCCAGTACTTC.

V usage is TRBV28 and J usage is TRBJ1-5; unclear D gene. V was trimmed by 4 bases and J by 7 bases, leaving 11 bases between them. The CDR3 is 13 amino acids. Germline CDR1 and CDR2: MDHEN and SYDVKM. The CDR3 region has the DNA TGTGCCAGCAGTTCCTCGTTGCGGCAGCCCCAGCATTTT. This codes for CASSSSLRQPQHF.

Worth noting for this clonotype: A read error is possible here, since a much larger clone lies one base away. This rearrangement joins TRBV7-2 to TRBJ1-4; D gene ambiguous. From germline, CDR1 is SGHTA and CDR2 FQGNSA. This CDR3 comprises 11 residues. As DNA, the CDR3 is TGTGCCAACAGCCTAGGTGGGAAACTGTTTTTT. This gives the protein CANSLGGKLFF. The full variable domain, completed using reference TRBV7-2 and TRBJ1-4, is GAGVSQSPSNKVTEKGKDVELRCDPISGHTALYWYRQSLGQGLEFLIYFQGNSAPDKSGLPSDRFSAERTGGSVSTLTIQRTQQEDSAVYLCANSLGGKLFFGSGTQLSVL.